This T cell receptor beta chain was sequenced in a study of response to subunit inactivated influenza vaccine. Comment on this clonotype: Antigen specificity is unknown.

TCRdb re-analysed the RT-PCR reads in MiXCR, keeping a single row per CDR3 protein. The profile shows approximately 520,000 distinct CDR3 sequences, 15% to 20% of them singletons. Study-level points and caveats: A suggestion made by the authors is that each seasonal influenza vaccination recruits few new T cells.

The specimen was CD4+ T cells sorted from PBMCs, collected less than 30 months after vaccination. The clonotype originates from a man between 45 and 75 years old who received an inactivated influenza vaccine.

The CDR3 DNA follows: TGTGCCTGGAGTGTACGGCAGGCTGGGGAGCAGTACTTC. Amino acids: CAWSVRQAGEQYF. V gene TRBV30 combines with J gene TRBJ2-7; no definite D call. The CDR3 sequence is 13 residues long. Trimming took 0 bases from V and 7 from J, leaving 13 bases between them. Germline-derived CDR1 and CDR2 are GTSNPN and SVGIG (reference sequence).